This T cell receptor (beta chain) was sequenced in a study of shared clonotypes between healthy human individuals. Study in general: Each donor contributed plates that comprised three CD4 naive, three CD4 memory, two CD8 naive and one CD8 memory. General observations from the study: Inspection by rarefaction showed sorted-subset sequencing to be incomplete despite large depth.

Measured with immunoSEQ multiplex PCR; TCRdb has only the in-frame clones, and not every one. The table shows around 560,000 clones, with roughly 95% occurring only once. Concerning this clone itself: Its antigen is not identified.

Positive CCR7 selection of CD45RO-negative cells yielded the naive CD8 cells, and terminally differentiated effector memory CD45RA+ cells were excluded. This CDR3 is 17 amino acids long. The germline V gene has CDR1 MDHEN and CDR2 SYDVKM. Between the trimmed V and J ends, which lost 2 bases and 0 bases, there was a span of 16 bases. Sequencing was carried out using naive CD8+ T cells sorted from blood. This clonotype was sampled from a woman in her 30s in good health. This chain links TRBV28 with TRBJ1-1; a weak D match, TRBD1 (5 bases). The CDR3 sequence is CASSLVIVGGMNTEAFF. The CDR3, as DNA: TGTGCCAGCAGTTTAGTTATTGTTGGGGGTATGAACACTGAAGCTTTCTTT.